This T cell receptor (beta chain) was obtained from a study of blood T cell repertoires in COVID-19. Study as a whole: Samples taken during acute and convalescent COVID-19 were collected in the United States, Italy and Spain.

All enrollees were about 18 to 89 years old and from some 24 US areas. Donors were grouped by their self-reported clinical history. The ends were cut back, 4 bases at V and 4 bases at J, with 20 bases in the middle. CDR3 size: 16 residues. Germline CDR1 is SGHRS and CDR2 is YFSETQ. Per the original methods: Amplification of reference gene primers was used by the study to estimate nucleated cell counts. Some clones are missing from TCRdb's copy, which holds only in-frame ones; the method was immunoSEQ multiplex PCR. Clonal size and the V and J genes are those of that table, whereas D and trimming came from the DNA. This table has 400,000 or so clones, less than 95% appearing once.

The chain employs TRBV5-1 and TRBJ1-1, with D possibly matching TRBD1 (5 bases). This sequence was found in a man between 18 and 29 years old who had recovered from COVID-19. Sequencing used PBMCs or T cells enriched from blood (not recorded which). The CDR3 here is CASSPRGGELATEAFF. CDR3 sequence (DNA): TGCGCCAGCAGCCCTCGAGGAGGGGAGTTGGCCACTGAAGCTTTCTTT.